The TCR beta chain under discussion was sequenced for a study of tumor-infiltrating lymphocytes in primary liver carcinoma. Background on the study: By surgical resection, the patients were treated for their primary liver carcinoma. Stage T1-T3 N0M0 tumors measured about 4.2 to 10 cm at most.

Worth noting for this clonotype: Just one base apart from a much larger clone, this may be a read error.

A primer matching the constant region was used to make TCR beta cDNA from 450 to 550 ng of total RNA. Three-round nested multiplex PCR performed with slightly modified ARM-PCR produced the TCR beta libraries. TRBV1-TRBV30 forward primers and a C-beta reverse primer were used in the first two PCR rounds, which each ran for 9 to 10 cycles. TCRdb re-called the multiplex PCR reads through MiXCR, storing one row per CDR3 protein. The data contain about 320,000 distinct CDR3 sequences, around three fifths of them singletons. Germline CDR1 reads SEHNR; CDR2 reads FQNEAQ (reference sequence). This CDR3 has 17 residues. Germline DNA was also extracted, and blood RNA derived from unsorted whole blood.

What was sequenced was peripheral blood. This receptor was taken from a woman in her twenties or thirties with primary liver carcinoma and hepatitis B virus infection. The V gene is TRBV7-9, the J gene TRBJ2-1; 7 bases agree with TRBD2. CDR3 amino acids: CTSSLGGAGVSYNEQFF. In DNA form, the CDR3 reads TGTACCAGCAGCTTAGGTGGGGCGGGAGTCTCCTACAATGAGCAGTTCTTC.